A selection of T cell receptor beta chains follows, all from one sample in a study of blood T cell repertoires in COVID-19. Clones were read by immunoSEQ multiplex PCR, and TCRdb kept only the in-frame ones, dropping some. The sample lists about 480,000 clones; around nine tenths were seen once. Sequences were obtained from peripheral blood. These receptor sequences come from a woman in her twenties or thirties with acute or convalescent COVID-19. Each CDR3 is given with its conserved first and last residue. A D gene is named only where the DNA matches it firmly. Clone size is not always given. Where it is, it says once, few, many or a class for expanded clones.

V gene	clone size	D gene	J gene	CDR3 protein	CDR3 DNA
TRBV6-6	NA	TRBD2	TRBJ2-5	CASSQTSGGAKTQYF	TGTGCCAGCAGCCAGACTAGCGGGGGGGCCAAAACCCAGTACTTC
TRBV19	NA	NA	TRBJ1-1	CASSIDGGRAEAFF	TGTGCCAGTAGTATAGACGGGGGGCGGGCTGAAGCTTTCTTT
TRBV5-1	NA	NA	TRBJ1-4	CASSLYSVNEKLFF	TGCGCCAGCAGCTTGTATAGCGTAAATGAAAAACTGTTTTTT
TRBV28	NA	NA	TRBJ2-7	CASSLGGPYEQYF	TGTGCCAGCAGTTTGGGGGGTCCCTACGAGCAGTACTTC
TRBV7-3	NA	NA	TRBJ1-5	CASSLTRGQPQHF	TGTGCCAGCAGCTTAACTCGGGGGCAGCCCCAGCATTTT
TRBV7-2	NA	TRBD2	TRBJ2-3	CASSSRTSGGSRSADTQYF	TGTGCCAGCAGCTCTAGGACTAGCGGGGGGTCGCGGTCGGCAGATACGCAGTATTTT
TRBV5-1	NA	NA	TRBJ2-7	CASSPGGTPYEQYF	TGCGCCAGCAGCCCCGGCGGGACTCCTTACGAGCAGTACTTC
TRBV10-3	NA	NA	TRBJ2-6	CAIMAESGANVLTF	TGTGCCATCATGGCGGAATCTGGGGCCAACGTCCTGACTTTC
TRBV3-1/TRBV3-2	NA	NA	TRBJ1-1	CASSQVWPPSGELFEAFF	TGTGCCAGCAGCCAAGTATGGCCACCGAGCGGGGAGTTATTCGAAGCTTTCTTT
TRBV5-1	NA	TRBD2	TRBJ2-5	CASSYGTNQETQYF	TGCGCCAGCAGCTATGGGACTAACCAAGAGACCCAGTACTTC
TRBV15	NA	NA	TRBJ2-1	CATSRVLGYRSAGQDNEQFF	TGTGCCACCAGCAGAGTCTTGGGATATAGGTCCGCAGGGCAAGACAATGAGCAGTTCTTC
TRBV9	NA	NA	TRBJ2-7	CASSVDSGTTYEQYF	TGTGCCAGCAGCGTAGACTCCGGAACTACCTACGAGCAGTACTTC
TRBV5-4	NA	TRBD1	TRBJ1-5	CASSYGTGPNQPQHF	TGTGCCAGCAGCTACGGGACAGGGCCCAATCAGCCCCAGCATTTT
TRBV6-1	NA	NA	TRBJ1-6	CASSERNRGSSYNSPLHF	TGTGCCAGCAGTGAACGGAACCGGGGGAGCTCCTATAATTCACCCCTCCACTTT
TRBV11-2	NA	TRBD1	TRBJ1-3	CASSSDRALGNTIYF	TGTGCCAGCAGCTCAGACAGGGCGCTTGGAAACACCATATATTTT
TRBV5-6	once	TRBD1	TRBJ2-7	CASSLGQGAHEQYF	TGTGCCAGCAGCTTGGGACAGGGGGCACACGAGCAGTACTTC
TRBV5-8	NA	NA	TRBJ2-7	CASSLGRDEQYF	TGTGCCAGCAGCCTGGGACGGGACGAGCAGTACTTC
TRBV5-1	few	NA	TRBJ2-5	CASSLVPLQETQYF	TGCGCCAGCAGCCTAGTCCCCTTACAAGAGACCCAGTACTTC
TRBV27	NA	NA	TRBJ1-6	CASSSPFSPLHF	TGTGCCAGCAGTTCCCCATTTTCACCCCTCCACTTT
TRBV29-1	NA	TRBD1	TRBJ1-2	CSVDRDSYGYTF	TGCAGCGTTGACCGGGACAGCTATGGCTACACCTTC
TRBV3-1/TRBV3-2	NA	TRBD2	TRBJ2-1	CASSQTGLATEQFF	TGTGCCAGCAGCCAGACGGGACTAGCTACTGAGCAGTTCTTC
TRBV5-8	NA	NA	TRBJ2-7	CASSKLLRRGQYF	TGTGCCAGCAGCAAACTGCTGCGGAGGGGGCAGTACTTC
TRBV28	NA	TRBD1	TRBJ1-2	CASSRRSPQGAEGYTF	TGTGCCAGCAGCCGAAGGTCCCCACAGGGGGCCGAGGGCTACACCTTC
TRBV6-5	NA	NA	TRBJ2-5	CASRSTYWAQYF	TGTGCCAGCAGATCGACTTACTGGGCCCAGTACTTC
TRBV15	once	NA	TRBJ2-2	CATSREVVGTGELFF	TGTGCCACCAGCAGAGAGGTAGTCGGCACCGGGGAGTTGTTTTTT
TRBV9	NA	TRBD1	TRBJ2-1	CASSYGGQGNEQFF	TGTGCCAGCAGCTATGGGGGACAGGGCAATGAGCAGTTCTTC
TRBV4-1	few	TRBD1	TRBJ2-2	CASSHPTGDTGELFF	TGCGCCAGCAGCCACCCAACAGGGGACACCGGGGAGCTGTTTTTT
TRBV19	NA	TRBD1	TRBJ2-3	CASSMRGRDTDTQYF	TGTGCCAGTAGTATGAGGGGGCGCGACACAGATACGCAGTATTTT
TRBV28	NA	NA	TRBJ1-2	CASSVRGVDGYTF	TGTGCCAGCAGTGTAAGGGGTGTAGATGGCTACACCTTC
TRBV10-3	once	TRBD1	TRBJ1-1	CAISGTGAFTEAFF	TGTGCCATCAGTGGGACAGGGGCTTTTACTGAAGCTTTCTTT
TRBV9	NA	NA	TRBJ1-5	CASIRVGSQPQHF	TGTGCCAGCATCAGGGTCGGGAGCCAGCCCCAGCATTTT
TRBV19	NA	NA	TRBJ2-5	CASSPEAQRETQYF	TGTGCCAGTAGTCCAGAGGCGCAGAGGGAGACCCAGTACTTC
TRBV5-4	NA	NA	TRBJ2-2	CASSQITGLNTGELFF	TGTGCCAGCAGCCAGATAACGGGGTTGAACACCGGGGAGCTGTTTTTT
TRBV5-6	NA	TRBD2	TRBJ2-4	CASSLPSGGLAKNIQYF	TGTGCCAGCAGCTTGCCTAGCGGGGGCTTAGCCAAAAACATTCAGTACTTC
TRBV11-2	few	NA	TRBJ1-2	CASSSQAGVSGGYTF	TGTGCCAGCAGCTCACAGGCTGGGGTGTCGGGCGGCTACACCTTC
TRBV5-1	NA	NA	TRBJ1-4	CASSLVPREATNEKLFF	TGCGCCAGCAGCTTGGTCCCCCGAGAAGCAACTAATGAAAAACTGTTTTTT
TRBV30	NA	NA	TRBJ1-1	CAWRGGRGGTEAFF	TGTGCCTGGAGAGGGGGGAGGGGAGGCACTGAAGCTTTCTTT
TRBV2	NA	TRBD1	TRBJ2-5	CASSGRQGTGETQYF	TGTGCCAGCAGTGGGCGACAGGGCACAGGGGAGACCCAGTACTTC
TRBV28	NA	TRBD2	TRBJ2-1	CASSFGLAHYNEQFF	TGTGCCAGCAGTTTCGGACTAGCGCACTACAATGAGCAGTTCTTC
TRBV7-2	NA	TRBD2	TRBJ2-3	CASSHGRPSTDTQYF	TGTGCCAGCAGCCACGGGAGGCCTAGCACAGATACGCAGTATTTT
TRBV7-3	NA	NA	TRBJ1-1	CASSPGSGWSTEAFF	TGTGCCAGCAGCCCCGGTTCCGGGTGGAGCACTGAAGCTTTCTTT